This is a list of T cell receptor beta chains from one sample in a study of beta chain features in type 1 diabetes. Assay: immunoSEQ multiplex PCR; the TCRdb copy retains only in-frame clones and omits some. Of about 140,000 clones in the sample, about 12% were seen once. The specimen sequenced was central memory CD4+ T cells from blood. These receptors were taken from a man aged 18 to 30 with type 1 diabetes. Each CDR3 is given with its conserved first and last residue. A D gene is named only where the DNA matches it firmly. Clone size appears in some rows only: once, few, many, or a class for an expanded clone.

d_gene	v_gene	j_gene	abundance	CDR3nt	CDR3aa
TRBD1	TRBV7-2	TRBJ1-1	few	TGTGCCAGCAGTCCCATCACAGGGGCCACTGAAGCTTTCTTT	CASSPITGATEAFF
TRBD2	TRBV2	TRBJ2-1	few	TGTGCCAGCAGTGAACCCGGAGGGGGACTAGCGGCCCCGCCCGTCAATGAGCAGTTCTTC	CASSEPGGGLAAPPVNEQFF
.	TRBV18	TRBJ2-5	few	TGTGCCAGCTCACCACTCAAGGCCTCCCAAGAGACCCAGTACTTC	CASSPLKASQETQYF
TRBD1	TRBV6-5	TRBJ2-2	.	TGTGCCAGCAGTTACAGGGGGCTCAACACCGGGGAGCTGTTTTTT	CASSYRGLNTGELFF
.	TRBV11-2	TRBJ2-7	.	TGTGCCAGCAGTCGAGAGGACGGGCTGCAGTACTTC	CASSREDGLQYF
.	TRBV28	TRBJ2-5	.	TGTGCCAGCTCGGACAGCGCCCAAGAGACCCAGTACTTC	CASSDSAQETQYF
TRBD2	TRBV27	TRBJ2-7	few	TGTGCCAGCAGTTGGGAACCGGGACTAGCGTCTGGGGAGCAGTACTTC	CASSWEPGLASGEQYF
.	TRBV5-4	TRBJ1-4	few	TGTGCCAGCAGCCCAACAGGGACGACTGAAAAACTGTTTTTT	CASSPTGTTEKLFF
.	TRBV27	TRBJ2-5	few	TGTGCCAGCAGTTTAATCGCAGGGGTCCAAGAGACCCAGTACTTC	CASSLIAGVQETQYF
.	TRBV7-3	TRBJ2-7	.	TGTGCCAGCAGCTTAGGGACGGCCCCCTACGAGCAGTACTTC	CASSLGTAPYEQYF
.	TRBV4-2	TRBJ2-1	many	TGTGCCAGCAGCCCTAGCAGTTCCTACAATGAGCAGTTCTTC	CASSPSSSYNEQFF
TRBD2	TRBV5-1	TRBJ2-3	few	TGCGCCAGCAGCCCGTCCCTAGCGGGGGGCACAGATACGCAGTATTTT	CASSPSLAGGTDTQYF
TRBD1	TRBV7-2	TRBJ1-4	few	TGTGCCAGCAGCCAGGACAGGGATGGGGAAAAACTGTTTTTT	CASSQDRDGEKLFF
.	TRBV30	TRBJ1-2	.	TGTGCCGCTTGGGCGGGGGCAGTCTATGGCTACACCTTC	CAAWAGAVYGYTF
.	TRBV18	TRBJ2-4	.	TGTGCCAGCTCACCAGAGACAGTCAAAAACATTCAGTACTTC	CASSPETVKNIQYF
.	TRBV6-5	TRBJ2-3	many	TGTGCCAGCAGTCCTCGAGCGGATACGCAGTATTTT	CASSPRADTQYF
TRBD2	TRBV7-2	TRBJ2-5	.	TGTGCCAGCAGCTTAGCGATGGGGGGGGGTCAAGAGACCCAGTACTTC	CASSLAMGGGQETQYF
TRBD1	TRBV5-4	TRBJ2-3	.	TGTGCCAGCAGCTTGGTCGGTTGGGACAGTTCCCGGTCTAGCACAGATACGCAGTATTTT	CASSLVGWDSSRSSTDTQYF
.	TRBV7-7	TRBJ2-1	.	TGTGCCAGCAGCTTAGAGGCTACCCCGAGCTCCTACAATGAGCAGTTCTTC	CASSLEATPSSYNEQFF
.	TRBV29-1	TRBJ1-2	.	TGCAGCGCCTCCCCGGGGAGGGGCGGCTACACCTTC	CSASPGRGGYTF
.	TRBV9	TRBJ2-1	.	TGTGCCAGCAGCCCGGAGAGCGTCAGCCGTGTCTGGGAGCAGTTCTTC	CASSPESVSRVWEQFF
.	TRBV30	TRBJ1-2	many	TGTGCCTGGAGTCATGGGAGTCGATATGGCTACACCTTC	CAWSHGSRYGYTF
.	TRBV7-3	TRBJ2-7	.	TGTGCCAGCAGCTCTCTCGGAGGACTCCCGTTAGAGCAGTACTTC	CASSSLGGLPLEQYF
.	TRBV7-8	TRBJ2-5	few	TGTGCCAGCAGCTTAGCGTTTGGCGGGGGCAGTGAGACCCAGTACTTC	CASSLAFGGGSETQYF